Below, 22 T cell receptor beta chains from the same sample are listed, as sequenced in a study of metastatic and nonmetastatic thyroid tumors. Every patient underwent thyroid surgery untreated. TCRdb re-clonotyped the PCR reads through MiXCR. The table shows 35,000 to 55,000 clones, with around 23% occurring only once. The sample was blood. The receptors shown here come from a male donor with papillary thyroid cancer or a benign thyroid nodule (not recorded which). Some clones in this sample may be carry-over from other donors' samples.

The chain is built from TRBV5-1 and TRBJ1-3; 10 bases agree with TRBD1. The V gene's germline CDR1 is SGHRS and CDR2 YFSETQ. The CDR3 spans 17 residues. The V gene end was trimmed by 3 bases and the J gene end by 1 base; junction bases not matched to a gene: 7. The CDR3 here is CASSSKGQGISGNTIYF. As DNA, the CDR3 is TGCGCCAGCAGCTCAAAGGGACAGGGGATTTCTGGAAACACCATATATTTT.

The V call is TRBV11-1, the J call TRBJ2-7, with 11 nucleotides matching TRBD2. This CDR3 has 18 residues. V lost 5 bases, J lost 6 bases, and 18 bases stayed unmatched. The V gene's germline CDR1 is SGHAT and CDR2 FQDESV (reference sequence). Written as DNA, the CDR3 is TGTGCCAGCAGCCCACCCCCCTCCGGGACTAGCGGAAGAGGCGAGCAGTACTTC. This translates into CASSPPPSGTSGRGEQYF.

Only a few counts were recorded for this clone. The V gene is TRBV12-3 or TRBV12-4, the J gene TRBJ1-1; D not certain. Trimming removed 1 base from V and 5 bases from J, with 5 bases in between. This CDR3 contains 12 residues. CDR3 in amino acids: CASSLGLTEAFF. Here the CDR3 DNA reads TGTGCCAGCAGTTTAGGGCTAACTGAAGCTTTCTTT.

This clone occurred many times. The J gene is TRBJ1-1, the V gene TRBV7-6; D remains unclear. The CDR3 runs 16 residues. V lost 5 bases and J lost 4, with 20 bases in between. In germline, CDR1 is SGHVS, CDR2 FNYEAQ. In DNA form, the CDR3 reads TGTGCCAGCAGCCATGGTCTCAGAAGCCCCTCCACTGAAGCTTTCTTT. It yields the protein CASSHGLRSPSTEAFF.

This clone has a count of ten or more. The chain carries TRBV9 and TRBJ1-2; D perhaps matches TRBD1 (6 bases). This CDR3 comprises 13 residues. Trimming took 0 bases from V and 7 from J, leaving 10 bases between them. Germline CDR1 reads SGDLS; CDR2 reads YYNGEE. The CDR3 bases are TGTGCCAGCAGCGTAGAGGGGGGTATTGGCTACACCTTC. Its protein product is CASSVEGGIGYTF. Using reference TRBV9 and TRBJ1-2 for the parts outside the CDR3, the full variable domain is DSGVTQTPKHLITATGQRVTLRCSPRSGDLSVYWYQQSLDQGLQFLIQYYNGEERAKGNILERFSAQQFPDLHSELNLSSLELGDSALYFCASSVEGGIGYTFGSGTRLTVV.

In this sample, this clone turned up many times. The rearrangement uses TRBV28 and TRBJ2-1; D gene unclear. V lost 3 bases to trimming and J lost 9 bases, with 12 bases between them. CDR3 length equals 13 residues. Germline V lookup: CDR1 MDHEN, CDR2 SYDVKM. CDR3 amino acids: CASSLGRSREQFF. The DNA of the CDR3 is TGTGCCAGCAGTTTGGGAAGATCCCGTGAGCAGTTCTTC.

The V gene is TRBV30, the J gene TRBJ1-1; D remains ambiguous. This CDR3 has 12 amino acids. V lost 4 bases and J 4 bases, leaving 10 bases between the germline ends. Germline-derived CDR1 and CDR2 are GTSNPN and SVGIG (reference sequence). The CDR3 region has the DNA TGTGCCTGGAATGGGTGGAGCACTGAAGCTTTCTTT. This gives the protein CAWNGWSTEAFF.

V gene TRBV5-4 combines with J gene TRBJ2-2; a weak D match, TRBD1 (5 bases). Trimming removed 4 bases at V and 1 base at J, with 14 bases between. The CDR3 is 16 amino acids. From germline, CDR1 is SGHNT and CDR2 YYREEE (reference sequence). CDR3 in amino acids: CASSPVRQGNTGELFF. The CDR3 nucleotides are TGTGCCAGCAGCCCGGTCAGGCAGGGGAACACCGGGGAGCTGTTTTTT.

This clone was counted ten times or more. The V and J genes are TRBV9 and TRBJ2-3; 10 nucleotides align to TRBD2. V lost 3 bases to trimming and J lost 5 bases; unmatched junction nucleotides: 9. This CDR3 region has 16 residues. Per germline, CDR1 SGDLS and CDR2 YYNGEE. The CDR3 DNA sequence: TGTGCCAGCAGCGCAACTAGCGGGAAGAGGATAGATACGCAGTATTTT. Translating gives CASSATSGKRIDTQYF.

The gene calls are TRBV20-1 and TRBJ2-7; 7 bases align to TRBD2. The CDR3 is 15 amino acids. Germline V gene sequence: CDR1 DFQATT, CDR2 SNEGSKA (reference sequence). The ends lost 0 bases at V and 5 bases at J; junction bases unmatched: 10. CDR3 amino acids: CSARDPWLLAHEQYF. The CDR3 DNA is TGCAGTGCTAGAGATCCGTGGTTACTAGCGCACGAGCAGTACTTC.

In its sample, this clone was seen many times. This sequence joins TRBV18 and TRBJ2-3, with D tentatively TRBD1 (6 bases). Per germline, CDR1 KGHSH and CDR2 LQKENI. The CDR3 totals 16 residues. The V gene lost 2 bases and the J gene lost 1 base, with 13 bases spanning the gap. CDR3 bases: TGTGCCAGCTCACCAAGGACAGCAAGGGGCACAGATACGCAGTATTTT. This sequence encodes CASSPRTARGTDTQYF.

This clone was seen at least ten times. The chain has TRBV2 and TRBJ2-3; TRBD2 is a possible D gene (5 bases). The CDR3 covers 12 residues. Germline V gene lookup returns CDR1 SNHLY and CDR2 FYNNEI. V was shortened by 7 bases and J by 5 bases, with 10 bases between the two germline ends. The CDR3 DNA is TGTGCCAGCACTCAAGAGGGAGATACGCAGTATTTT. Its translation is CASTQEGDTQYF.

This clone was seen a few times. The chain uses TRBV16 and TRBJ2-7; the D gene is possibly TRBD1 (5 bases). Trimming stripped 2 bases from V and 1 base from J, with 6 bases between. Germline V gene sequence: CDR1 KGHSY, CDR2 FQNENV. CDR3 length: 13 residues. The CDR3 here is CASSQTGSYEQYF. Written as DNA, the CDR3 is TGTGCCAGCAGCCAAACAGGATCCTACGAGCAGTACTTC.

This chain connects TRBV30 to TRBJ1-2; 9 nucleotides line up with TRBD1. CDR3 length equals 14 residues. Germline lookup yields CDR1 GTSNPN and CDR2 SVGIG (reference sequence). V shed 4 bases, J shed 0 bases, and the junction held 3 bases outside the gene matches. Here the CDR3 DNA reads TGTGCCTGGACCAGACAGGGGGCTAACTATGGCTACACCTTC. It encodes CAWTRQGANYGYTF.

This clone has more than one count but fewer than ten. V is TRBV11-3 and J is TRBJ1-6, with D perhaps matching TRBD1 (5 bases). This CDR3 is 14 amino acids long. From germline, CDR1 is SGHNT and CDR2 YENEEA. Trimming took 5 bases from V and 10 from J, leaving 15 bases between them. The CDR3 bases are TGTGCCAGCAGCCTGGGACGGACGGACTCACCCCTCCACTTT. The encoded protein is CASSLGRTDSPLHF.

The sample holds a few counts of this clone. A read error is possible here, since a much larger clone lies one base away. Different DNA sequences within this sample yield the same CDR3. The chain recombines TRBV25-1 with TRBJ2-5, with D perhaps being TRBD1 or TRBD2 (5 bases each). Trimming pared 5 bases from V and 4 bases from J, leaving 14 bases between. CDR1 is MGHDK and CDR2 is SYGVNS in the germline V gene. This CDR3 is 14 amino acids long. CDR3 in amino acids: CASSITGGGETQYF. CDR3 coding DNA: TGTGCCAGCAGTATAACAGGTGGGGGAGAGACCCAGTACTTC.

This clone was seen a single time. V usage is TRBV11-1 and J usage is TRBJ2-1; 7 nucleotides match TRBD1. The germline gives CDR1 SGHAT, CDR2 FQDESV (reference sequence). This CDR3 region has 16 residues. V was clipped by 0 bases and J by 2 bases; unmatched bases: 4. CDR3 in DNA: TGTGCCAGCAGCTTAGCGCTGGGACAGACCTACAATGAGCAGTTCTTC. Protein sequence: CASSLALGQTYNEQFF. The entire variable domain, with the rest obtained from reference TRBV11-1 and TRBJ2-1, is as follows: EAEVAQSPRYKITEKSQAVAFWCDPISGHATLYWYRQILGQGPELLVQFQDESVVDDSQLPKDRFSAERLKGVDSTLKIQPAELGDSAMYLCASSLALGQTYNEQFFGPGTRLTVL.

The rearrangement links TRBV4-1 to TRBJ2-7; 11 positions agree with TRBD1. The junction had 7 bases not matched to a gene; V was cut back by 3 bases and J by 3 bases. The CDR3 loop spans 16 amino acids. Germline CDR1 MGHRA, CDR2 YSYEKL. The CDR3: CASSHEGQGAFYEQYF. CDR3 DNA sequence: TGCGCCAGCAGCCACGAAGGACAGGGGGCCTTCTACGAGCAGTACTTC.

This clone occurred many times. The chain joins TRBV28 to TRBJ2-3; 10 nucleotides match TRBD2. V dropped 4 bases and J dropped 4; count of bases not matched to a gene: 11. Germline CDR1 is MDHEN and CDR2 is SYDVKM. The CDR3 is 17 residues long. The CDR3 region is CASSSPTSGKASDTQYF. In DNA form, the CDR3 reads TGTGCCAGCAGTTCCCCCACTAGCGGGAAGGCCTCAGATACGCAGTATTTT.

This clone showed up many times. This sequence joins TRBV20-1 and TRBJ1-5; D is perhaps TRBD1 (6 bases). Germline values: CDR1 DFQATT, CDR2 SNEGSKA (reference sequence). V lost 0 bases and J 5 bases, leaving 11 bases between the germline ends. The CDR3 extends over 14 amino acids. The CDR3 reads CSARDLQGHQPQHF. CDR3 sequence (DNA): TGCAGTGCTAGAGATCTACAGGGTCATCAGCCCCAGCATTTT.

This clone has a handful of counts. The chain is built from TRBV7-3 and TRBJ2-1; 7 nucleotides line up with TRBD2. The CDR3 runs to 15 residues. Per the germline V gene, CDR1 is SGHTA and CDR2 is FQGTGA. With V trimmed by 6 bases and J by 1 base, 6 bases remained unmatched. For the CDR3, the DNA is TGTGCCAGCAGTTTGGGGGAGGGTTCCTACAATGAGCAGTTCTTC. Translation gives CASSLGEGSYNEQFF.

By sample fraction, this clone is medium-sized. The J gene is TRBJ1-2, the V gene TRBV12-3 or TRBV12-4, with TRBD1 as a possible D gene (6 bases). Trimming left V 6 bases short and J 4 bases short, with 15 bases between. This CDR3 contains 14 residues. Here the CDR3 DNA reads TGTGCCAGCAGGCTCCCCGTGGACAGCTATGGCTACACCTTC. This translates into CASRLPVDSYGYTF.